This record covers a single TCR beta chain. Its antigen is still unknown. These data come from a study of graft-versus-host responses after intestinal transplantation. Study observations and caveats: GvH clones surfaced in recipient marrow, some emerging earlier in ileum or blood. Graft-donor T cell macrochimerism in patients accompanied high graft-versus-host to host-versus-graft clonal ratios in allografts.

Sequencing used immunoSEQ multiplex PCR; TCRdb keeps in-frame clones, though not all of them. The repertoire holds roughly 120,000 clones, with around nine tenths as singletons. This sample comprised unstimulated CD4+ T cells sorted from spleen or lymph node cells, obtained before intestinal transplant. This receptor was obtained from a human donor who received an intestinal transplant.

As DNA, the CDR3 is TGTGCCAGCAGCGTTGGGGGGACAGGGGAAGGAAAACTGTTTTTT. Protein: CASSVGGTGEGKLFF. The genes are TRBV11-2 and TRBJ1-4; 10 bases fit TRBD1. The CDR3 length is 15 residues. V shed 5 bases and J 10 bases; nucleotides not matched to a gene: 10. The germline CDR1 and CDR2 sequences are SGHAT and FQNNGV. The whole variable domain, remainder taken from reference TRBV11-2 and TRBJ1-4, is EAGVAQSPRYKIIEKRQSVAFWCNPISGHATLYWYQQILGQGPKLLIQFQNNGVVDDSQLPKDRFSAERLKGVDSTLKIQPAKLEDSAVYLCASSVGGTGEGKLFFGSGTQLSVL.